This T cell receptor (beta chain) was captured by sequencing in a study of T cell repertoires in cytomegalovirus infection. Regarding the study as a whole: What dominated the ex vivo response were HLA-C-restricted CMV-specific TCR beta clonotypes. Individuals carrying CMV plus the relevant HLA were identified by cumulative frequency of public TCR beta families.

The V segment lost 8 bases and the J segment 0 bases; nucleotides outside the gene matches: 14. The CDR3 has 17 residues. Germline V gene data show CDR1 as MNHEY and CDR2 as SVGAGI. There are a few counts of this clonotype. Its target is not known. TCRdb called the reads again in MiXCR, with one record for every CDR3 protein. This sample has approximately 770,000 distinct CDR3 sequences, with 25% to 35% found just once. The V gene is TRBV6-5, the J gene TRBJ2-3; 7 bases line up with TRBD2. The TCR was taken from a human donor in good health (CMV status not recorded). Some clones in this sample may be carry-over from other donors' samples. This sample comprised cultured CD8+ T cells from PBMCs, obtained from culture after CMV antigen stimulation. CDR3 coding DNA: TGTGCCAGCGAGGAGGGGCGGGGGAGATCTAGCACAGATACGCAGTATTTT. Translated, it gives CASEEGRGRSSTDTQYF.